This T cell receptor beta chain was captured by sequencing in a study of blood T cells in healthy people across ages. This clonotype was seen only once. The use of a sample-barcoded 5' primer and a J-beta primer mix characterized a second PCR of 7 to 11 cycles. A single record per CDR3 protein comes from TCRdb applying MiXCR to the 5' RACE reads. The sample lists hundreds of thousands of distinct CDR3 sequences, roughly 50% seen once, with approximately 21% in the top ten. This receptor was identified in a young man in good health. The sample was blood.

CDR3 nucleotides: TGCGCCAGCAGCCCGGGACAGGGTTTATCCTACAATGAGCAGTTCTTC. This translates into CASSPGQGLSYNEQFF. This chain links TRBV5-1 with TRBJ2-1; 9 bases align to TRBD1. Unmatched junction bases numbered 6, after V lost 4 bases and J lost 1 base. The CDR3 spans 16 residues. From germline, CDR1 is SGHRS and CDR2 YFSETQ.